The next 20 T cell receptor beta chains were all read from a single sample in a study of early T cells in non-severe SARS-CoV-2 infection. TCRdb re-derived calls from the 5' RACE reads in MiXCR, one entry per CDR3 protein. Of just over 95,000 distinct CDR3 sequences listed, roughly 11% are singletons. Here the sequenced sample was whole blood, taken at baseline. The receptors here all came from an adult who was a healthcare worker with PCR-confirmed SARS-CoV-2 infection or an uninfected control (not recorded which).

This clonotype was observed a few times. Sequence at one end of the junction differs from germline and may be a read error. V usage is TRBV6-5 and J usage is TRBJ1-2; D remains ambiguous. The V gene's germline CDR1 is MNHEY and CDR2 SVGAGI. The CDR3 spans 12 residues. As DNA, the CDR3 is TGTGTCAGCAGTGGACGCAGCTATGGCTACACCTTC. Its translation is CVSSGRSYGYTF.

This clonotype was seen many times. The chain employs TRBV5-1 and TRBJ1-1; D is undetermined. The CDR3 spans 13 residues. The ends were cut back, 0 bases at V and 3 bases at J, with 6 bases in the middle. Germline CDR1 and CDR2: SGHRS and YFSETQ. The CDR3 coding sequence is TGCGCCAGCAGCTTGGGCGGGGACACTGAAGCTTTCTTT. This translates into CASSLGGDTEAFF.

The chain uses TRBV25-1 and TRBJ2-1; the match to TRBD1 covers 9 bases. This CDR3 spans 16 amino acids. The trim removed 8 bases at V and 2 bases at J, leaving 10 bases unmatched. The germline V gene has CDR1 MGHDK and CDR2 SYGVNS. This CDR3 reads CASLIQGARPYNEQFF. The CDR3 nucleotides read TGTGCCAGCCTTATACAGGGGGCCCGACCCTACAATGAGCAGTTCTTC. The full variable domain, completed using reference TRBV25-1 and TRBJ2-1, is EADIYQTPRYLVIGTGKKITLECSQTMGHDKMYWYQQDPGMELHLIHYSYGVNSTEKGDLSSESTVSRIRTEHFPLTLESARPSHTSQYLCASLIQGARPYNEQFFGPGTRLTVL.

This clonotype was observed a few times. The chain carries TRBV2 and TRBJ2-7; D may be TRBD2 (6 bases). This CDR3 contains 13 residues. The V gene's germline CDR1 is SNHLY and CDR2 FYNNEI. Trimming left V 3 bases short and J 6 bases short, with 12 bases between. The CDR3 nucleotides read TGTGCCAGCAGTGATGAGGCGGAGGGCGAGCAGTACTTC. This codes for CASSDEAEGEQYF.

V usage is TRBV6-5 and J usage is TRBJ2-3, with D unclear. The germline V gene has CDR1 MNHEY and CDR2 SVGAGI. V lost 6 bases and J lost 4, with 14 bases in between. The CDR3 spans 14 residues. The CDR3 sequence is CASSSILSPDTQYF. CDR3 nucleotides: TGTGCCAGCAGCTCAATCTTAAGCCCAGATACGCAGTATTTT.

This clonotype has a handful of counts. The genes are TRBV20-1 and TRBJ1-3; a weak D match, TRBD1 (5 bases). The CDR3 sequence is 14 residues long. In germline, CDR1 is DFQATT, CDR2 SNEGSKA (reference sequence). V gave up 3 bases and J gave up 2 bases, with 11 bases separating them. CDR3 coding DNA: TGCAGTGCTAGCCTCTCAGGGCCTGGAAACACCATATATTTT. It yields the protein CSASLSGPGNTIYF.

There are many counts of this clonotype. The chain uses TRBV20-1 and TRBJ1-4, with D uncertain. Germline lookup yields CDR1 DFQATT and CDR2 SNEGSKA (reference sequence). This CDR3 spans 13 amino acids. V was shortened by 7 bases and J by 5 bases, with 14 bases between the two germline ends. In DNA form, the CDR3 reads TGCAGTGTACGAGGTCGGGGAAATGAAAAACTGTTTTTT. It encodes CSVRGRGNEKLFF.

The V gene is TRBV20-1, the J gene TRBJ1-2; 8 bases are shared with TRBD1. V lost 0 bases, J lost 0 bases, and 6 bases stayed unmatched. Germline assignment: CDR1 DFQATT and CDR2 SNEGSKA (reference sequence). This CDR3 is 16 amino acids long. This CDR3 is CSARDLRGQANYGYTF. Here the CDR3 DNA reads TGCAGTGCTAGAGATCTACGGGGACAGGCTAACTATGGCTACACCTTC.

This clonotype was counted ten times or more. This chain uses TRBV4-1 with TRBJ2-5; D unresolved. The CDR3 has 14 amino acids. Germline values: CDR1 MGHRA, CDR2 YSYEKL. V was trimmed by 2 bases and J by 2 bases, leaving 9 bases between them. DNA of the CDR3: TGCGCCAGCAGCCAAAGTAGGCGGCAAGAGACCCAGTACTTC. Its protein is CASSQSRRQETQYF.

The chain links TRBV5-4 to TRBJ2-3; TRBD1 agrees at 8 bases. The CDR3 is made up of 15 amino acids. The germline V gene encodes CDR1 SGHNT and CDR2 YYREEE (reference sequence). Trimming cost V 3 bases and J 6 bases; bases outside gene matches: 9. In nucleotides, the CDR3 is TGTGCCAGCAGCTCCCAGGACAGGGCGGCGGATACGCAGTATTTT. Translating it yields CASSSQDRAADTQYF.

This clonotype was seen more than once but under ten times. This sequence joins TRBV10-2 and TRBJ2-2, with D hard to call. The germline V gene has CDR1 WSHSY and CDR2 SAAADI. CDR3 length: 13 amino acids. V lost 4 bases, J lost 2 bases, and 5 bases lay in between. The CDR3 DNA follows: TGCGCCAGCAGTGTGGTCAACACCGGGGAGCTGTTTTTT. Protein product: CASSVVNTGELFF.

This clonotype has at least ten counts. The chain couples TRBV11-3 to TRBJ2-1; 15 bases align to TRBD2. J was trimmed by 8 bases and V by 5 bases; bases with no gene match: 7. CDR1 is SGHNT, CDR2 YENEEA, per germline. CDR3 length equals 16 residues. CDR3 DNA sequence: TGTGCCAGCAGCCCCCGGACTAGCGGGAGGGGCGATGAGCAGTTCTTC. As protein: CASSPRTSGRGDEQFF.

This clonotype was detected ten times or more. Written as DNA, the CDR3 is TGTGCCAGTACAGGGCACTATGGCTACACCTTC. It specifies CASTGHYGYTF. The genes are TRBV28 and TRBJ1-2; TRBD1 might be the D (6 bases). The CDR3 extends over 11 amino acids. V was trimmed by 9 bases and J by 3 bases, leaving 8 bases between them. Germline CDR1 is MDHEN and CDR2 is SYDVKM.

The rearrangement links TRBV5-1 to TRBJ2-7; perhaps TRBD2 as D (7 bases). V lost 3 bases and J lost 0, with 25 bases in between. Germline assignment: CDR1 SGHRS and CDR2 YFSETQ. This CDR3 comprises 19 residues. For the CDR3, the DNA is TGCGCCAGCAGCTGGGGGGGCCTTCGGCTAGCGGCTCCCTCCTACGAGCAGTACTTC. This encodes CASSWGGLRLAAPSYEQYF.

CDR3 protein: CASSLSNGDYGYTF. In nucleotides, the CDR3 is TGTGCCAGCAGTTTATCGAACGGGGACTATGGCTACACCTTC. The rearrangement links TRBV27 to TRBJ1-2; D remains unclear. V was pared by 0 bases and J by 3 bases, with 8 bases between. The CDR3 loop spans 14 amino acids. Germline-derived CDR1 and CDR2 are MNHEY and SMNVEV (reference sequence).

This clonotype has at least ten counts. The rearrangement links TRBV6-2 or TRBV6-3 to TRBJ1-1, with D uncertain. There are 12 residues in the CDR3. Germline V gene lookup returns CDR1 MNHEY and CDR2 SVGEGT. V was clipped by 7 bases and J by 0 bases, with 6 bases between them. CDR3 protein: CASTRMNTEAFF. The CDR3 bases are TGTGCCAGCACTAGGATGAACACTGAAGCTTTCTTT.

The DNA of the CDR3 is TGTGCCAGCAGTTTCTGGCTAGCGGGGTCCACAGATACGCAGTATTTT. Translating gives CASSFWLAGSTDTQYF. V usage is TRBV28 and J usage is TRBJ2-3, with TRBD2 matching 9 bases. Germline-derived CDR1 and CDR2 are MDHEN and SYDVKM. The CDR3 spans 16 residues. The trim removed 3 bases at V and 2 bases at J, leaving 6 bases unmatched.

J is TRBJ2-7 and V is TRBV11-2, with D perhaps matching TRBD1 or TRBD2 (5 bases each). V lost 5 bases to trimming and J lost 6 bases, with 23 bases between them. The V gene's germline CDR1 is SGHAT and CDR2 FQNNGV. The CDR3 extends over 16 amino acids. The CDR3 bases are TGTGCCAGCAGCCCACGGGACGAACTAAATCGTCCCGAGCAGTACTTC. Encoded protein: CASSPRDELNRPEQYF. The full variable domain, its missing parts supplied by reference TRBV11-2 and TRBJ2-7, is EAGVAQSPRYKIIEKRQSVAFWCNPISGHATLYWYQQILGQGPKLLIQFQNNGVVDDSQLPKDRFSAERLKGVDSTLKIQPAKLEDSAVYLCASSPRDELNRPEQYFGPGTRLTVT.

The genes are TRBV7-2 and TRBJ2-5; 11 nucleotides match TRBD2. The ends lost 5 bases at V and 3 bases at J; junction bases unmatched: 8. In germline, CDR1 is SGHTA, CDR2 FQGNSA. The CDR3 has 16 residues. The CDR3, as DNA: TGTGCCAGCAGCCGATCACTAGCGGGAGCTAAAGAGACCCAGTACTTC. Its translation: CASSRSLAGAKETQYF.

Here the CDR3 DNA reads TGTGCCAGCAGTTTTACAGGGGAGGCAGATACGCAGTATTTT. It translates to CASSFTGEADTQYF. The chain recombines TRBV12-3 or TRBV12-4 with TRBJ2-3, with D possibly matching TRBD1 (7 bases). This CDR3 has 14 residues. V was trimmed by 3 bases and J by 4 bases, leaving 11 bases between them.